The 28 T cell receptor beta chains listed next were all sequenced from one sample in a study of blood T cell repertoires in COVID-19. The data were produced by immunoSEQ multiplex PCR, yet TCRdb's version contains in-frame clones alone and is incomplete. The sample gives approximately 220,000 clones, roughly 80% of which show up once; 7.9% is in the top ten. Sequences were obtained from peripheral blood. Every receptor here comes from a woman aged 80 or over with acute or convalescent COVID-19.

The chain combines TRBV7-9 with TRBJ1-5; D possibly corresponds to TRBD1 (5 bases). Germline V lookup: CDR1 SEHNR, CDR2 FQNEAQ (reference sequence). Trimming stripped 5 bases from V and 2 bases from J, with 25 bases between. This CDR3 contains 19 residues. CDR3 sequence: CASSPWGVEAGGGNQPQHF. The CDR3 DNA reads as TGTGCCAGCAGCCCTTGGGGGGTCGAGGCCGGTGGGGGCAATCAGCCCCAGCATTTT.

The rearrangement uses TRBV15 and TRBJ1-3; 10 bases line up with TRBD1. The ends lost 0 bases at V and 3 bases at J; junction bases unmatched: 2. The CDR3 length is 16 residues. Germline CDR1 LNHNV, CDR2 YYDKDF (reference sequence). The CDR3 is CATSRETGGLGNTIYF. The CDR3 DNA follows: TGTGCCACCAGCAGAGAGACAGGGGGCCTTGGAAACACCATATATTTT.

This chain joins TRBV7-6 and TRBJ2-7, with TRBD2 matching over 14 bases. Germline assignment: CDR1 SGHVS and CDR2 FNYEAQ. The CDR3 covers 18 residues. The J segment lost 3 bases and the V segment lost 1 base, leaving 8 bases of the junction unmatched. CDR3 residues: CASSLDGTSGGHLYEQYF. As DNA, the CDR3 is TGTGCCAGCAGCTTAGACGGGACTAGCGGGGGACACCTCTACGAGCAGTACTTC.

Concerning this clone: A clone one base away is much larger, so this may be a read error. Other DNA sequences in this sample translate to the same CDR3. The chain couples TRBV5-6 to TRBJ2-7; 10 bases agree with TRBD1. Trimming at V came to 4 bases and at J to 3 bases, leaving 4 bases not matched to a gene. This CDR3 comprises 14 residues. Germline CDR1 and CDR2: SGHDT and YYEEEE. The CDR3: CASSPGTGVYEQYF. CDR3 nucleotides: TGTGCCAGCAGCCCCGGGACAGGGGTCTACGAGCAGTACTTC.

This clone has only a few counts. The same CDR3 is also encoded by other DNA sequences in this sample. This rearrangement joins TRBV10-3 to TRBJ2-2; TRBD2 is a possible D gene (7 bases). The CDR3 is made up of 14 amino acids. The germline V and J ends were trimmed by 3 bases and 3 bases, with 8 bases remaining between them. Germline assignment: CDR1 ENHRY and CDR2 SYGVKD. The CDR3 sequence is CAISEGGDTGELFF. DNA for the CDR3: TGTGCCATCAGTGAAGGGGGGGACACCGGGGAGCTGTTTTTT.

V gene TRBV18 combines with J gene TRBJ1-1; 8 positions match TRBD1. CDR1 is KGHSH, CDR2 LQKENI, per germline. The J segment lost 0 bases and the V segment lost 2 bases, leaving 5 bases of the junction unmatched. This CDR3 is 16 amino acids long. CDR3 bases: TGTGCCAGCTCACCATTCGGACAGGGCTTGAACACTGAAGCTTTCTTT. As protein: CASSPFGQGLNTEAFF.

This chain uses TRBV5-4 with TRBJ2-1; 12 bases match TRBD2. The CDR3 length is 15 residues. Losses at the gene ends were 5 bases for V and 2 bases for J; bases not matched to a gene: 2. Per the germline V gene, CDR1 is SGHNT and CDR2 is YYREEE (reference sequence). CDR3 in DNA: TGTGCCAGCAGTTCTAGCGGGGGGGCCTACAATGAGCAGTTCTTC. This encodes CASSSSGGAYNEQFF.

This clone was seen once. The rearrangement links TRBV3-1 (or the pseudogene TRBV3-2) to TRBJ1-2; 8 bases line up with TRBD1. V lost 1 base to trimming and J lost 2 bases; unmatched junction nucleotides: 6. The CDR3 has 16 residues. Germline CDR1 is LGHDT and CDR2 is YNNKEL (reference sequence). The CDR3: CASSQVLRTGNYGYTF. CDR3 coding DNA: TGTGCCAGCAGCCAAGTCCTACGGACAGGGAACTATGGCTACACCTTC.

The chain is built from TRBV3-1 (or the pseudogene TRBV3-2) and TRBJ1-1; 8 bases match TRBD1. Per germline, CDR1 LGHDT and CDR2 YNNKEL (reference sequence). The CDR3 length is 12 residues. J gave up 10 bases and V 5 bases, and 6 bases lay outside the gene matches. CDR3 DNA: TGTGCCAGCAGCTTCGGGACAGGACTAGCTTTCTTT. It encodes CASSFGTGLAFF.

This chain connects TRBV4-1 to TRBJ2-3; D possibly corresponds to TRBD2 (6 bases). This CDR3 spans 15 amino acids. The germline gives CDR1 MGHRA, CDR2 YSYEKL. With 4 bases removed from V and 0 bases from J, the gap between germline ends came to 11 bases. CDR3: CASSLAAISTDTQYF. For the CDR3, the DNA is TGCGCCAGCAGCCTAGCGGCCATTAGCACAGATACGCAGTATTTT.

The CDR3 nucleotides read TGTGCCTGGAGTGTACTAGAGAATGAGCAGTTCTTC. Its protein product is CAWSVLENEQFF. V usage is TRBV30 and J usage is TRBJ2-1, with a weak D call TRBD2 (5 bases). Trimming cost V 0 bases and J 7 bases, with 7 bases left between them. Per the germline V gene, CDR1 is GTSNPN and CDR2 is SVGIG (reference sequence). The CDR3 loop spans 12 amino acids. Complete variable domain (other parts from reference TRBV30 and TRBJ2-1): SQTIHQWPATLVQPVGSPLSLECTVEGTSNPNLYWYRQAAGRGLQLLFYSVGIGQISSEVPQNLSASRPQDRQFILSSKKLLLSDSGFYLCAWSVLENEQFFGPGTRLTVL.

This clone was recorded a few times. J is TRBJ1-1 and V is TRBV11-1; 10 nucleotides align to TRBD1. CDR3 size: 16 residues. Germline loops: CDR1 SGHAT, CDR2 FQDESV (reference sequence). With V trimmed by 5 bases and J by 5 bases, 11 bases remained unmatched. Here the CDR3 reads CASSPGTGEKRTEAFF. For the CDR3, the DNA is TGTGCCAGCAGCCCCGGGACAGGGGAAAAGAGAACTGAAGCTTTCTTT.

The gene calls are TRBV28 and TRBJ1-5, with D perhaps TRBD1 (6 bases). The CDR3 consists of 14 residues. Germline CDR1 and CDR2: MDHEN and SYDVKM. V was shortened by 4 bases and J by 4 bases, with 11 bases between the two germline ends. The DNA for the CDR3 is TGTGCCAGCAGTTCGACAGGCCGAAATCAGCCCCAGCATTTT. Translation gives CASSSTGRNQPQHF.

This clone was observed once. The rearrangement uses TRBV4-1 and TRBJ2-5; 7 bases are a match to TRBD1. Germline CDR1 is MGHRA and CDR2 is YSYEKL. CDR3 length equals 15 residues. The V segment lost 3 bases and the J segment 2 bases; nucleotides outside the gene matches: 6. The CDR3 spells CASSQGDSRQETQYF. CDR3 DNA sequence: TGCGCCAGCAGCCAGGGGGACAGCCGACAAGAGACCCAGTACTTC.

The CDR3 DNA follows: TGTGCCAGCAGCCCGGGTTTCTACGAGCAGTACTTC. This codes for CASSPGFYEQYF. This chain links TRBV3-1 (or the pseudogene TRBV3-2) with TRBJ2-7; no definite D call. CDR1 is LGHDT and CDR2 is YNNKEL in the germline V gene (reference sequence). V lost 4 bases and J lost 3, with 7 bases in between. CDR3 length: 12 residues.

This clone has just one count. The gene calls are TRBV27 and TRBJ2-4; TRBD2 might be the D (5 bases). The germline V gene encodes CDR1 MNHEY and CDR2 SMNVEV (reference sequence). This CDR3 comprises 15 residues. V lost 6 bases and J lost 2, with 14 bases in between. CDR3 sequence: CASSPSGPPKNIQYF. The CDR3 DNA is TGTGCCAGCAGCCCCAGCGGACCCCCCAAAAACATTCAGTACTTC.

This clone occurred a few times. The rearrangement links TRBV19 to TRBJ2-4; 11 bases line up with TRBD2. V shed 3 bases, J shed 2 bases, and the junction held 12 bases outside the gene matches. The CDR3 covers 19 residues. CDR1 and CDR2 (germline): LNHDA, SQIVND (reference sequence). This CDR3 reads CASSIFPLAGGFSKNIQYF. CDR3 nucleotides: TGTGCCAGTAGTATTTTCCCCTTAGCGGGGGGGTTTTCCAAAAACATTCAGTACTTC.

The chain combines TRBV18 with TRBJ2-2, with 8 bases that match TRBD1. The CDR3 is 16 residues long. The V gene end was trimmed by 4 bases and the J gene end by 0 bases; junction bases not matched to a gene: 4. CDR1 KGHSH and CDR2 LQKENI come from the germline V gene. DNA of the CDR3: TGTGCCAGCTCACGCTCGGACAGGGCGAACACCGGGGAGCTGTTTTTT. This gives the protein CASSRSDRANTGELFF.

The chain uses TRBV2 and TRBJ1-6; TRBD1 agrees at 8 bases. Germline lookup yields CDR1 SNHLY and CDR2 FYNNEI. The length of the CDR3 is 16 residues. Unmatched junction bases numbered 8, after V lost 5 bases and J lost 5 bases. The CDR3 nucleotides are TGTGCCAGCAGTCCCAGGGGGCGCCAAGATAATTCACCCCTCCACTTT. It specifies CASSPRGRQDNSPLHF.

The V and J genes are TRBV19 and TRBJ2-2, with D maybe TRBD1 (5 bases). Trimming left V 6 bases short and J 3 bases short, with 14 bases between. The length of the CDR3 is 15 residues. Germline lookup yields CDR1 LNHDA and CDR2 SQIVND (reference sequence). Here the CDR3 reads CASRQGGGYTGELFF. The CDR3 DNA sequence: TGTGCCAGTAGGCAGGGTGGTGGCTACACCGGGGAGCTGTTTTTT.

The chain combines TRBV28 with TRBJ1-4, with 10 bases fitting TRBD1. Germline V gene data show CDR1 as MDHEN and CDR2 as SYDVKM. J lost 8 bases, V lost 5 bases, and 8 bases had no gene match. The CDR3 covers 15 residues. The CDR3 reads CASSAWTGGLEKLFF. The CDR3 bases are TGTGCCAGCAGTGCTTGGACAGGGGGATTAGAAAAACTGTTTTTT.

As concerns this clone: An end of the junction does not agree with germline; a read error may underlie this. Here the CDR3 reads CASSLAGSSGRSPF. CDR3 in DNA: TGTGCCAGCAGCTTAGCGGGGAGTAGCGGGAGATCCCCTTTT. The rearrangement links TRBV7-9 to TRBJ2-3, with 9 bases matching TRBD2. Germline CDR1 is SEHNR and CDR2 is FQNEAQ (reference sequence). CDR3 length equals 14 residues. Using reference TRBV7-9 and TRBJ2-3 for the parts outside the CDR3, the full variable domain is DTGVSQNPRHKITKRGQNVTFRCDPISEHNRLYWYRQTLGQGPEFLTYFQNEAQLEKSRLLSDRFSAERPKGSFSTLEIQRTEQGDSAMYLCASSLAGSSGRSPFGPGTRLTVL.

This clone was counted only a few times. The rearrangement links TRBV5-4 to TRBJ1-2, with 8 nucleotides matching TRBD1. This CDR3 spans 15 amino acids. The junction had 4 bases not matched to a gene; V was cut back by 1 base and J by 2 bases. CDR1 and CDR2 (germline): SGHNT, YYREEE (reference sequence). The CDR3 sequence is CASSLIGQGNYGYTF. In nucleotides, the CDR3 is TGTGCCAGCAGCTTGATAGGACAGGGAAACTATGGCTACACCTTC.

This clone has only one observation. The CDR3 bases are TGTGCCAGCCGAGCGGGGGAAACTGAAGCTTTCTTT. Translating gives CASRAGETEAFF. V gene TRBV6-5 combines with J gene TRBJ1-1; D may be TRBD1 (5 bases). Trimming took off 8 bases at V and 5 bases at J, with 12 bases between the two ends. The CDR3 has 12 residues. Germline CDR1 is MNHEY and CDR2 is SVGAGI.

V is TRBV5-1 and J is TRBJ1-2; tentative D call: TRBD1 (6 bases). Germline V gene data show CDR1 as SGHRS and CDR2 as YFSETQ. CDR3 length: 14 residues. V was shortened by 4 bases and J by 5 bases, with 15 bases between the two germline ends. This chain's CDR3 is CASSTGQPSYGYTF. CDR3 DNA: TGCGCCAGCAGCACCGGACAGCCCTCGTATGGCTACACCTTC.

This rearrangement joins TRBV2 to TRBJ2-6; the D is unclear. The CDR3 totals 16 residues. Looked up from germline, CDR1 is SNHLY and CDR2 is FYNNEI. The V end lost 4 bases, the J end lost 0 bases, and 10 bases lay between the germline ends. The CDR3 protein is CASSVGLYSGANVLTF. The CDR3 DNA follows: TGTGCCAGCAGTGTGGGCCTATACTCTGGGGCCAACGTCCTGACTTTC.

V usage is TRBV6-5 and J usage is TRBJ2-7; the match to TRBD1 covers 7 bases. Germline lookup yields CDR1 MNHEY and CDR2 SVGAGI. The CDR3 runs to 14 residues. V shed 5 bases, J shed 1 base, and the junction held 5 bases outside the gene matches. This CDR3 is CASSQDRQSYEQYF. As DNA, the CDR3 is TGTGCCAGCAGTCAGGACAGGCAATCCTACGAGCAGTACTTC.

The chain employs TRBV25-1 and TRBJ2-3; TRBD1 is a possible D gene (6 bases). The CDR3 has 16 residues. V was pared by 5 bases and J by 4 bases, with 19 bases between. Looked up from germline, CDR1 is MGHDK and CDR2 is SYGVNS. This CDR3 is CASSPLRAGASDTQYF. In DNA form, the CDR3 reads TGTGCCAGCAGTCCCCTAAGGGCAGGGGCGTCAGATACGCAGTATTTT.